Below, one T cell receptor beta chain is given with its context. The entry originates in a study of blood T cell repertoires in COVID-19. As for the study in general: Collection of acute and convalescent COVID-19 samples took place in the United States, Italy and Spain. In each case, the material was cDNA or gDNA derived from T cells, B-cell-depleted T cells, or PBMCs.

Enrollment of patients from Seattle took place during active infection, with longitudinal follow-up. In the study's own analysis: Reference gene primer amplification yielded estimated nucleated cell counts. Using immunoSEQ multiplex PCR, the repertoire was profiled, and TCRdb retains in-frame clones only, with some absent. D and trimming were read from the DNA, whereas the V and J calls and clone size are those reported in that table. There are 150,000 to 200,000 clones in the sample; around 92% occur only once, and 4.5% to 5% lies in the top ten. Germline V gene data show CDR1 as SGHRS and CDR2 as YFSETQ. The V end lost 4 bases, the J end lost 4 bases, and 15 bases lay between the germline ends. CDR3 length equals 15 residues.

This receptor was identified in a young man with COVID-19, enrolled during active disease. Sequencing was done on a sample of peripheral blood. V gene TRBV5-1 combines with J gene TRBJ2-1; D is perhaps TRBD2 (6 bases). The CDR3 DNA sequence: TGCGCCAGCAGCAGTCCGGGAGACACTTACAATGAGCAGTTCTTC. This encodes CASSSPGDTYNEQFF.